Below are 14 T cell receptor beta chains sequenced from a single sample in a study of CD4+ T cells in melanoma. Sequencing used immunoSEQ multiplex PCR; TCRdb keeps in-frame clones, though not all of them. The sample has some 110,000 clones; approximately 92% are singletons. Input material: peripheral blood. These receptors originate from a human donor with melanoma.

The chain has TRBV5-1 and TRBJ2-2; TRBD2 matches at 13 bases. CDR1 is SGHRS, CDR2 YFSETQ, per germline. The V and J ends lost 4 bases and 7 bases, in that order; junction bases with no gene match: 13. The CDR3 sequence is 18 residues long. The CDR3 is CASSKPGLAGVRSGELFF. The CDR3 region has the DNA TGCGCCAGCAGCAAACCCGGACTAGCGGGAGTGAGGAGCGGGGAGCTGTTTTTT.

Here the CDR3 DNA reads TGCAGCGTTCGAGGACGGACTACAGATACGCAGTATTTT. Translation gives CSVRGRTTDTQYF. The chain has TRBV29-1 and TRBJ2-3; TRBD2 is a possible D gene (5 bases). Trimming pared 5 bases from V and 3 bases from J, leaving 12 bases between. Germline CDR1 is SQVTM and CDR2 is ANQGSEA. The CDR3 has 13 amino acids.

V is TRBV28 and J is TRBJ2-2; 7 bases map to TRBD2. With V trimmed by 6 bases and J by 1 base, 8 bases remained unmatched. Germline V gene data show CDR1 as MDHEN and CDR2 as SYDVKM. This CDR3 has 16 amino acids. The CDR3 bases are TGTGCCAGCAGATACTCTAGCGGAGGGAACACCGGGGAGCTGTTTTTT. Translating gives CASRYSSGGNTGELFF.

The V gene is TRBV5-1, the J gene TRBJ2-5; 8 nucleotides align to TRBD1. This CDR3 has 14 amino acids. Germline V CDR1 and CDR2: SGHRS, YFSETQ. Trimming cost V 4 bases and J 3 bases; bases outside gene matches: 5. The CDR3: CASSRTGIEETQYF. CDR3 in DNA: TGCGCCAGCAGCAGGACAGGGATCGAAGAGACCCAGTACTTC.

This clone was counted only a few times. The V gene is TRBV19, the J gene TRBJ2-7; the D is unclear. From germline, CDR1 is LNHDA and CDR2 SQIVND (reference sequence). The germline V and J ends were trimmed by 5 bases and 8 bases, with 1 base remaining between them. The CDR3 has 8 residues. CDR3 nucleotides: TGTGCCAGTAGTCAGCAGTACTTC. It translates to CASSQQYF.

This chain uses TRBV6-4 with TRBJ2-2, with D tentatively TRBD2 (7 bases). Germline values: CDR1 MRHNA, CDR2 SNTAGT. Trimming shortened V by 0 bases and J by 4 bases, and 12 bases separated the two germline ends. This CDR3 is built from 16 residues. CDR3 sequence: CASSDSAGHFTGELFF. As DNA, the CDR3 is TGTGCCAGCAGTGACTCAGCGGGACACTTCACCGGGGAGCTGTTTTTT.

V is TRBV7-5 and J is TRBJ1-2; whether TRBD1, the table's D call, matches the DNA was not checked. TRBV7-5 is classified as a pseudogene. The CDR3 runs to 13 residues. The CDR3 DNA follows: TGTGTCAGAAGCCCCCAGTGGCACTATGGCTACACCTTC. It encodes CVRSPQWHYGYTF.

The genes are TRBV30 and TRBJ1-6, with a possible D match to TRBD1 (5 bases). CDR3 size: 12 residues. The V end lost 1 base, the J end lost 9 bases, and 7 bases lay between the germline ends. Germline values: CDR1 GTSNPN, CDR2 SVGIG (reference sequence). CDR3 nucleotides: TGTGCCTGGAGTGGGCAGGGTTCACCCCTCCACTTT. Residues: CAWSGQGSPLHF.

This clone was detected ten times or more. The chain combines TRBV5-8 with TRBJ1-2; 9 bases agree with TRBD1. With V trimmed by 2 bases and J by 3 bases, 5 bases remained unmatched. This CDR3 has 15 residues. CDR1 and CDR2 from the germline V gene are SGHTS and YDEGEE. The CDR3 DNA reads TGTGCCAGCAGCTTCTCAAGGACAGGGGACTATGGCTACACCTTC. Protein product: CASSFSRTGDYGYTF. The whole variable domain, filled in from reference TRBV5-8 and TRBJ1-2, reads EAGVTQSPTHLIKTRGQQATLRCSPISGHTSVYWYQQALGLGLQFLLWYDEGEERNRGNFPPRFSGRQFPNYSSELNVNALELEDSALYLCASSFSRTGDYGYTFGSGTRLTVV.

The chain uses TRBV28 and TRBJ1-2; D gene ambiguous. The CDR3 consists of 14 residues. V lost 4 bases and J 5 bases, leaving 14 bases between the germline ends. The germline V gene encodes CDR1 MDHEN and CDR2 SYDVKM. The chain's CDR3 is CASSSGLVGYGYTF. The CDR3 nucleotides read TGTGCCAGCAGTTCCGGACTAGTCGGATATGGCTACACCTTC.

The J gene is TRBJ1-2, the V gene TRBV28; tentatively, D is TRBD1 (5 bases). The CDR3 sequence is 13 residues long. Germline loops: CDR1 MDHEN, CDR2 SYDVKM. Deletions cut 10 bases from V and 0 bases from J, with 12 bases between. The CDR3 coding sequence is TGTGCCACCCCGGGACCTTCTAACTATGGCTACACCTTC. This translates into CATPGPSNYGYTF.

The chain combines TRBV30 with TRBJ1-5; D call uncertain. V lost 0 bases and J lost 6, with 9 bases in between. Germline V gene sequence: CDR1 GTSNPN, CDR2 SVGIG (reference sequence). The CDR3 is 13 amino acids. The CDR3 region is CAWSVRGSQPQHF. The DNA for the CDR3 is TGTGCCTGGAGTGTCCGGGGAAGTCAGCCCCAGCATTTT.

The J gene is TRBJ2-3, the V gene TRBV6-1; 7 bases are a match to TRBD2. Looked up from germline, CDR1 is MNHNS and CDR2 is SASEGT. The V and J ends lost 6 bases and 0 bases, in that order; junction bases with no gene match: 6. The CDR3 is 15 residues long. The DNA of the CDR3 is TGTGCCAGCAGCCGGACTAGTCATAGCACAGATACGCAGTATTTT. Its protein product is CASSRTSHSTDTQYF.

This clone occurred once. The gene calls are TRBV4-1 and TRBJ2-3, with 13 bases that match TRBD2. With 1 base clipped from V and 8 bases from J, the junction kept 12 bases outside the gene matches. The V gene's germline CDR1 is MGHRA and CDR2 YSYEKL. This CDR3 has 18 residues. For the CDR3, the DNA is TGCGCCAGCAGCCAAGGACAACGGACTAGCGGGAGAAGAGGTACGCAGTATTTT. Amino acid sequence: CASSQGQRTSGRRGTQYF.